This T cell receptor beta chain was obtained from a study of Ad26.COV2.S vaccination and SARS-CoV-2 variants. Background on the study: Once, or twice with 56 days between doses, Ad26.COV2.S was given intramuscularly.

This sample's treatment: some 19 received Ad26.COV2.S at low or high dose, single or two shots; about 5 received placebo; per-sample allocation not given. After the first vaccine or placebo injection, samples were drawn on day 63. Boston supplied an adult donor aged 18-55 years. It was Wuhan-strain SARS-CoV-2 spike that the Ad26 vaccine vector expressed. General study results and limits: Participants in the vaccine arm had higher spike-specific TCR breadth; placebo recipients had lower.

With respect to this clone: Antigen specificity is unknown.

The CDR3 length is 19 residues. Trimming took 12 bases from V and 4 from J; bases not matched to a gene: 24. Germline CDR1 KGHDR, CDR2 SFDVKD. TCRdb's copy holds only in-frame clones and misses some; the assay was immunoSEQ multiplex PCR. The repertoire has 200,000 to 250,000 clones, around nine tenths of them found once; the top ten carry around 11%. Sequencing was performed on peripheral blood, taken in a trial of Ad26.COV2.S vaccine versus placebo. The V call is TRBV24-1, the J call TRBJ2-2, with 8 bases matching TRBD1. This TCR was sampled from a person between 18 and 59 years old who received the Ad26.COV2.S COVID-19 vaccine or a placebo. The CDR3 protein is CAAIDTPKTTGEITGELFF. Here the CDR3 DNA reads TGTGCCGCTATAGACACGCCCAAAACGACAGGGGAGATCACCGGGGAGCTGTTTTTT.